This T cell receptor (beta chain) comes out of a study of memory CD8 T cells in hepatitis C reinfection. Study summary: A couple of donors resolved primary infection, then developed chronic reinfection. Pre-reinfection samples were taken 55 to 20 weeks before detection.

Time point reported: pre-reinfection, 55 to 20 weeks before reinfection detection. No in vitro expansion preceded TCR sequencing of the sorted cells. Donors were people who inject drugs in the Montreal HEPCO cohort. A couple of donors provided sorted CD3+ CD8+ CD45RO- naive CD8 T cells at all three reinfection time points. The assay was immunoSEQ multiplex PCR, and TCRdb's table has in-frame clones only and misses some. The data contain approximately 51,000 clones, roughly 86% of them singletons. The CDR3 has 15 residues. In germline, CDR1 is MDHEN, CDR2 SYDVKM. The V and J ends lost 2 bases and 2 bases, in that order; junction bases with no gene match: 5.

Sequencing used naive CD8+ T cells sorted from blood. The TCR originated in a man between 18 and 35 years old with hepatitis C virus infection. The chain employs TRBV28 and TRBJ2-5, with TRBD2 matching 7 bases. CDR3 DNA: TGTGCCAGCAGTTTAGCGGGAGAGATACAAGAGACCCAGTACTTC. Its protein is CASSLAGEIQETQYF.